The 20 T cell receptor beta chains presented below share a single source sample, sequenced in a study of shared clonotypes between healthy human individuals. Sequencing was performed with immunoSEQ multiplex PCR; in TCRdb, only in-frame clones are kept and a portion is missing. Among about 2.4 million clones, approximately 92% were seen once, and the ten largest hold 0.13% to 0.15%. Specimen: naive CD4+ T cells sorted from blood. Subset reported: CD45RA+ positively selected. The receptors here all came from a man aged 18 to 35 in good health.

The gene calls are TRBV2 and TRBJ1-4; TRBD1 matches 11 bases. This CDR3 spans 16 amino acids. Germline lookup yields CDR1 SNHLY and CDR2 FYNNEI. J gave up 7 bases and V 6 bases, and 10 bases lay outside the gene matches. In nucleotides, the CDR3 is TGTGCCAGCAGAGCCGGGACAGGGGGTACGGGTGAAAAACTGTTTTTT. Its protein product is CASRAGTGGTGEKLFF.

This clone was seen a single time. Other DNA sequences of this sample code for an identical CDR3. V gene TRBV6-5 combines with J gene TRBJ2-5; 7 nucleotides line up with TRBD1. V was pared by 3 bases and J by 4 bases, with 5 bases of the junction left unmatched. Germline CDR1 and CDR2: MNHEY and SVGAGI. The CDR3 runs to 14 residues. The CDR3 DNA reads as TGTGCCAGCAGTTATTCTTACAGGGGAGAGACCCAGTACTTC. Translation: CASSYSYRGETQYF.

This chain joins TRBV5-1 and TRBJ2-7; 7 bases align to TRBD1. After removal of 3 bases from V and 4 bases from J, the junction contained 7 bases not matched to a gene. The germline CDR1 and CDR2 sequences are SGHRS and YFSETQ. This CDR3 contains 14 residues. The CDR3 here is CASSYGPQGYEQYF. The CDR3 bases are TGCGCCAGCAGCTATGGTCCACAGGGGTACGAGCAGTACTTC.

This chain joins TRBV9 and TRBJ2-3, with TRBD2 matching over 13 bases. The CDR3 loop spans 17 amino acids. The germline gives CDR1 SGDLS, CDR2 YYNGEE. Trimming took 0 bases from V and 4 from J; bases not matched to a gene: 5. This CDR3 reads CASSVGGLAGAADTQYF. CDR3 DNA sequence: TGTGCCAGCAGCGTAGGCGGACTAGCGGGAGCGGCAGATACGCAGTATTTT.

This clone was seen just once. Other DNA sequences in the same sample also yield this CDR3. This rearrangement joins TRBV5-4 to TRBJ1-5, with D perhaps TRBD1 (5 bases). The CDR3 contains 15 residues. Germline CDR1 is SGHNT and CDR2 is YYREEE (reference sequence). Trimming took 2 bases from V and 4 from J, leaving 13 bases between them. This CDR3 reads CASSLDGGRNQPQHF. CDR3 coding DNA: TGTGCCAGCAGCTTAGATGGGGGTAGGAATCAGCCCCAGCATTTT.

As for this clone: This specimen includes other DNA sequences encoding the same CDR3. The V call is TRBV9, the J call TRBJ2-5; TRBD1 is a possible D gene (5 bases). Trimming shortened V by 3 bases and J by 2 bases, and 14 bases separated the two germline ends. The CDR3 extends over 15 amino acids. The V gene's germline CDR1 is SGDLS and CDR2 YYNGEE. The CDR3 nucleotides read TGTGCCAGCAGCGGTCAGGGCTTGGGGCAAGAGACCCAGTACTTC. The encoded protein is CASSGQGLGQETQYF.

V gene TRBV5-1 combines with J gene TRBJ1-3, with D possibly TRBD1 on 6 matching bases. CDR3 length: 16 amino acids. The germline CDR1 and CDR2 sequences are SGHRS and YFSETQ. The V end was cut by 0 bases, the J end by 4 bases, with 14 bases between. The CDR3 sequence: CASSLESSGDGNTIYF. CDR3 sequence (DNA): TGCGCCAGCAGCTTGGAGTCATCAGGGGACGGAAACACCATATATTTT.

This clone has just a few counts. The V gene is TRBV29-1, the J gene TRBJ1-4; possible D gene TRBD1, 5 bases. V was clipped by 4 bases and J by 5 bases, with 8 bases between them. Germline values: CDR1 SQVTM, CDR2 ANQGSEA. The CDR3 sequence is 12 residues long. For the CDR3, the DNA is TGCAGCGTTGCCCGGGGGAATGAAAAACTGTTTTTT. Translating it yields CSVARGNEKLFF.

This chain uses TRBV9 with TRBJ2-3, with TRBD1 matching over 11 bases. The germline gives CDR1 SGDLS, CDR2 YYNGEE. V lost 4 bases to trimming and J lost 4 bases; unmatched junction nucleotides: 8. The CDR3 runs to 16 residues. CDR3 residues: CASSPSMGQGADTQYF. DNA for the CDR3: TGTGCCAGCAGCCCCTCAATGGGACAGGGGGCAGATACGCAGTATTTT.

CDR3 residues: CASSTRGGTAAYNSPLHF. In DNA form, the CDR3 reads TGCGCCAGCAGCACCCGTGGGGGGACTGCCGCCTATAATTCACCCCTCCACTTT. The chain couples TRBV5-1 to TRBJ1-6; possible D gene TRBD1, 5 bases. Germline V lookup: CDR1 SGHRS, CDR2 YFSETQ. The CDR3 runs 18 residues. V shed 4 bases and J shed 2 bases, with 19 bases lying between them.

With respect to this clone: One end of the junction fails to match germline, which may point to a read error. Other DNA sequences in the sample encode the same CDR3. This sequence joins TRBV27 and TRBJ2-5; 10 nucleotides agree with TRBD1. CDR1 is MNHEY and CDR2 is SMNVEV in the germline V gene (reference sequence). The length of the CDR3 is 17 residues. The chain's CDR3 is CASSLPSGQGPQETQYF. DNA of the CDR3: TGTGCTAGCAGTTTACCCTCGGGACAGGGGCCCCAAGAGACCCAGTACTTC.

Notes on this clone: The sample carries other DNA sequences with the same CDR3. The CDR3 DNA sequence: TGTGCCAGCAGCCTAGTCGGCACAGATACGCAGTATTTT. Encoded protein: CASSLVGTDTQYF. This chain uses TRBV5-8 with TRBJ2-3; D remains ambiguous. V lost 4 bases and J 1 base, leaving 7 bases between the germline ends. The CDR3 extends over 13 amino acids. Germline V gene data show CDR1 as SGHTS and CDR2 as YDEGEE.

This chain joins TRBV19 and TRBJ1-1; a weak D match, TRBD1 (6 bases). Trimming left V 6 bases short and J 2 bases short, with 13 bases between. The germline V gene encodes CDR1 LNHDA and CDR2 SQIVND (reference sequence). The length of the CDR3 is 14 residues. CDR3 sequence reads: CASSLQGKNTEAFF. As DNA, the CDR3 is TGTGCCAGTAGCCTACAGGGAAAAAACACTGAAGCTTTCTTT. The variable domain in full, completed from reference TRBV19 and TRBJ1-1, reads DGGITQSPKYLFRKEGQNVTLSCEQNLNHDAMYWYRQDPGQGLRLIYYSQIVNDFQKGDIAEGYSVSREKKESFPLTVTSAQKNPTAFYLCASSLQGKNTEAFFGQGTRLTVV.

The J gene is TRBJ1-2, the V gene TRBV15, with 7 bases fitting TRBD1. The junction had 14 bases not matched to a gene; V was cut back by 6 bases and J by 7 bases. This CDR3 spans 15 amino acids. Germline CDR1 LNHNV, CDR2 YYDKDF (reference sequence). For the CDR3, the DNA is TGTGCCACCAGAAAAGAAAACAGACAGGGCAGTGGCTACACCTTC. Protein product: CATRKENRQGSGYTF.

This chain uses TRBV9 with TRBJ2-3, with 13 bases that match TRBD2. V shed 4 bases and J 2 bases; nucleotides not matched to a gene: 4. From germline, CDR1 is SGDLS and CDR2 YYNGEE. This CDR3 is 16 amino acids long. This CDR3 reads CASSPGLAGTTDTQYF. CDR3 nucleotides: TGTGCCAGCAGCCCGGGACTAGCGGGAACCACAGATACGCAGTATTTT.

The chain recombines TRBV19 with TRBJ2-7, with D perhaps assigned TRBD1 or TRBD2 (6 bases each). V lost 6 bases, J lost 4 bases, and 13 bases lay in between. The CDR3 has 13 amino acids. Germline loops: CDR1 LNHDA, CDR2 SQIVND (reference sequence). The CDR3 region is CASSQGGLYEQYF. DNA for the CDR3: TGTGCCAGTAGCCAAGGGGGGCTTTACGAGCAGTACTTC.

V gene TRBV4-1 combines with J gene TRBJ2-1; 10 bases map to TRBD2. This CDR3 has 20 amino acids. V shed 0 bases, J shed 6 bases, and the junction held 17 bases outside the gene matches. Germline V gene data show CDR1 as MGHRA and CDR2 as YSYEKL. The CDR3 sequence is CASSQDIASGGSRTVNEQFF. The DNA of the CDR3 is TGCGCCAGCAGCCAAGATATCGCTAGCGGGGGCAGTCGTACGGTCAATGAGCAGTTCTTC.

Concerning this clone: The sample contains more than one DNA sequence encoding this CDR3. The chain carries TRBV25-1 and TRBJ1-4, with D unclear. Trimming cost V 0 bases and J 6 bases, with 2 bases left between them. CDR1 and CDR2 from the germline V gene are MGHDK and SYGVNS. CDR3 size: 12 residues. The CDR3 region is CASSEYDEKLFF. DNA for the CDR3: TGTGCCAGCAGTGAATATGATGAAAAACTGTTTTTT.

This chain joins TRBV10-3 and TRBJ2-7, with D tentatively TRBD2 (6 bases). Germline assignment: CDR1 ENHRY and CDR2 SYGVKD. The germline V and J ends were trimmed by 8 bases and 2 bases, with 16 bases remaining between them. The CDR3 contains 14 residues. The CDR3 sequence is CAIGFGSQTYEQYF. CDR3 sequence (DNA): TGTGCCATCGGATTCGGGAGCCAAACCTACGAGCAGTACTTC.

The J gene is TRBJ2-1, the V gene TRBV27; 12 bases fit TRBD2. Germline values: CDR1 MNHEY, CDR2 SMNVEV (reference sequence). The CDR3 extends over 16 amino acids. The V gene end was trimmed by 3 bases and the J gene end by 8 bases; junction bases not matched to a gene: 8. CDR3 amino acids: CASSFMGLAGMDEQFF. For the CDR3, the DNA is TGTGCCAGCAGTTTCATGGGACTAGCGGGTATGGATGAGCAGTTCTTC.